The source of this TCR beta chain is a study of memory CD4+ T cells and cytomegalovirus serostatus. Turning to the study itself: Of the healthy Belgian adults, 9 or 10 were CMV seropositive and 20 to 30 seronegative.

Single viable CD3+CD4+CD8-CD45RO+ cells were sorted as the memory CD4+ T cells. Positive selection with CD4 microbeads enriched total CD4+ T cells. Notes on this clone: Other DNA sequences in this specimen translate into the identical CDR3.

CDR1 SGHNT and CDR2 YENEEA come from the germline V gene. The V segment lost 5 bases and the J segment 11 bases; nucleotides outside the gene matches: 5. The CDR3 has 11 residues. Measured with immunoSEQ multiplex PCR; TCRdb has only the in-frame clones, and not every one. The sample consists of tens of thousands of clones, about 80% of them appearing once. The receptor was derived from an adult in good health and CMV-seronegative. Some clones in this sample may be carry-over from other donors' samples. The chain is built from TRBV11-3 and TRBJ1-1; 7 nucleotides align to TRBD1. The material sequenced was memory CD4+ T cells from blood. The CDR3: CASSLDRVAFF. The CDR3 nucleotides are TGTGCCAGCAGCCTCGACAGGGTGGCTTTCTTT. The full variable domain, its missing parts supplied by reference TRBV11-3 and TRBJ1-1, is EAGVVQSPRYKIIEKKQPVAFWCNPISGHNTLYWYLQNLGQGPELLIRYENEEAVDDSQLPKDRFSAERLKGVDSTLKIQPAELGDSAVYLCASSLDRVAFFGQGTRLTVV.